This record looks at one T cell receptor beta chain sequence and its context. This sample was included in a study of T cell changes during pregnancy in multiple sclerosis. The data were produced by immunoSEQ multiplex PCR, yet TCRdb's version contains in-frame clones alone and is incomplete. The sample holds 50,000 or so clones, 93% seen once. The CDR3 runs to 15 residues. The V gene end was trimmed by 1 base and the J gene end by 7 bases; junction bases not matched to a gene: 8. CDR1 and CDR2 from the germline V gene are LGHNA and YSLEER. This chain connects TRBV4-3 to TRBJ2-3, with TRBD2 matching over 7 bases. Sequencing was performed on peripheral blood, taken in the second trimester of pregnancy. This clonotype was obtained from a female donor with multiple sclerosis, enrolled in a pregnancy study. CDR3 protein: CASSQVPGGGNTQYF. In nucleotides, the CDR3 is TGCGCCAGCAGCCAAGTACCGGGAGGCGGGAATACGCAGTATTTT.